The 10 T cell receptor beta chains below all came from one sample that was sequenced in a study of long-term antiretroviral therapy in people with HIV. Samples were assayed with immunoSEQ v3.0 at survey level. TCRdb's copy holds only in-frame clones and misses some; the assay was immunoSEQ multiplex PCR. The sample has fewer than 25,000 clones, 65% to 90% seen once; the top ten hold almost 7.5%. Sample: unsorted PBMCs, taken 1.8 years before starting antiretroviral therapy. The source of these receptors is a woman aged 25 to 45 with HIV.

The chain carries TRBV28 and TRBJ1-1; D remains ambiguous. The germline V gene encodes CDR1 MDHEN and CDR2 SYDVKM. The CDR3 runs 11 residues. The CDR3 region is CVLMTPMEAFF. CDR3 nucleotide sequence: TGTGTGCTGATGACACCCATGGAAGCTTTCTTT.

The chain carries TRBV18 and TRBJ1-1; 7 nucleotides align to TRBD1. Losses at the gene ends were 4 bases for V and 0 bases for J; bases not matched to a gene: 8. The CDR3 covers 16 residues. Germline CDR1 KGHSH, CDR2 LQKENI. The DNA for the CDR3 is TGTGCCAGCTCACTTTATGGACAGGCCTTGAACACTGAAGCTTTCTTT. It yields the protein CASSLYGQALNTEAFF.

The table lists this clone with a count of one. The genes are TRBV18 and TRBJ1-2; weak D call: TRBD1 (5 bases). Germline V gives CDR1 KGHSH, CDR2 LQKENI. V was cut by 2 bases and J by 4 bases, with 14 bases left in between. This CDR3 is 15 amino acids long. CDR3 bases: TGTGCCAGCTCACCAGAAAGGGGAGAGAGCTATGGCTACACCTTC. It encodes CASSPERGESYGYTF.

This chain joins TRBV7-2 and TRBJ1-2; TRBD1 aligns across 7 bases. Germline V gene lookup returns CDR1 SGHTA and CDR2 FQGNSA. The CDR3 totals 14 residues. J was trimmed by 6 bases and V by 4 bases; bases with no gene match: 8. This CDR3 reads CASSSQQGRDGYTF. CDR3 DNA: TGTGCCAGCAGCTCGCAACAGGGGCGGGATGGCTACACCTTC.

This clone was seen a single time. The chain uses TRBV7-6 and TRBJ2-7; TRBD2 matches 12 bases. Germline loops: CDR1 SGHVS, CDR2 FNYEAQ. V gave up 5 bases and J gave up 2 bases; unmatched junction bases: 13. This CDR3 comprises 18 residues. Here the CDR3 DNA reads TGTGCCAGCAGCACTCAAGGACTAGCGGGGAGCCTTACCTACGAGCAGTACTTC. It specifies CASSTQGLAGSLTYEQYF.

The V and J genes are TRBV30 and TRBJ1-5; the D is unclear. This CDR3 has 15 residues. The germline CDR1 and CDR2 sequences are GTSNPN and SVGIG (reference sequence). V dropped 1 base and J dropped 2 bases, with 12 bases sitting between them. The CDR3 region is CAWSARYGGNQPQHF. CDR3 in DNA: TGTGCCTGGAGTGCTCGTTACGGGGGCAATCAGCCCCAGCATTTT.

This chain uses TRBV19 with TRBJ1-5, with 8 bases fitting TRBD1. V gave up 2 bases and J gave up 2 bases; unmatched junction bases: 5. The germline CDR1 and CDR2 sequences are LNHDA and SQIVND (reference sequence). The CDR3 spans 16 residues. CDR3 sequence: CASSIFRGLGNQPQHF. The DNA for the CDR3 is TGTGCCAGTAGTATATTCAGGGGGCTGGGCAATCAGCCCCAGCATTTT.

The chain recombines TRBV29-1 with TRBJ1-1, with D tentatively TRBD1 (6 bases). V was shortened by 6 bases and J by 5 bases, with 13 bases between the two germline ends. This CDR3 region has 12 residues. CDR1 is SQVTM, CDR2 ANQGSEA, per germline. In DNA, the CDR3 is TGCAGCGTCGTTACAGGGAAAACTGAAGCTTTCTTT. Translation: CSVVTGKTEAFF.

This rearrangement joins TRBV4-2 to TRBJ1-6; perhaps TRBD1 as D (6 bases). CDR1 and CDR2 (germline): LGHNA, YNFKEQ. CDR3 length: 14 amino acids. V shed 1 base and J shed 11 bases, with 12 bases lying between them. For the CDR3, the DNA is TGTGCCAGCAGCCAAGTTGGGGACACCCCACCCCTCCACTTT. Translated, it gives CASSQVGDTPPLHF.

The chain combines TRBV29-1 with TRBJ1-2, with 8 bases fitting TRBD1. CDR3 length: 15 residues. Per germline, CDR1 SQVTM and CDR2 ANQGSEA. V gave up 6 bases and J gave up 0 bases; unmatched junction bases: 9. The DNA for the CDR3 is TGCAGCGTGGGGACAGGTTCTTTAGCTAACTATGGCTACACCTTC. It specifies CSVGTGSLANYGYTF. Combining the CDR3 with reference TRBV29-1 and TRBJ1-2 gives the whole variable domain SAVISQKPSRDICQRGTSLTIQCQVDSQVTMMFWYRQQPGQSLTLIATANQGSEATYESGFVIDKFPISRPNLTFSTLTVSNMSPEDSSIYLCSVGTGSLANYGYTFGSGTRLTVV.